The clone carrying this TCR delta chain was detected many times. The mismatch at residue 12 between this DNA's translation and the TCRdb protein of a much larger clone likely reflects a read error; the protein shown is translated from the DNA. Gammadelta T cells were flow-sorted from PBMC into Vgamma9/Vdelta2+ and Vdelta2-negative populations for bulk analysis. The trim removed 0 bases at V and 1 base at J, leaving 10 bases unmatched. This CDR3 has 18 residues. Looked up from germline, CDR1 is TSWWSYY and CDR2 is QGS. TCRdb reprocessed the multiplex PCR reads using CATT. The sample records over 55,000 delta-chain clones, 1.7% being singletons. This sample was taken from a study of γδ T cells in repeated Plasmodium falciparum infection.

This rearrangement joins TRDV1 to TRDJ1; 8 bases map to TRDD3. Material for sequencing was gamma-delta T cells from blood. This TCR was recovered from a pool of human donors (malaria-infected and uninfected, not separated). In DNA form, the CDR3 reads TGTGCTCTTGGGGAACTAAAATGGGGGATGTCCGGCACCGATAAACTCATCTTT. Its protein is CALGELKWGMSGTDKLIF.